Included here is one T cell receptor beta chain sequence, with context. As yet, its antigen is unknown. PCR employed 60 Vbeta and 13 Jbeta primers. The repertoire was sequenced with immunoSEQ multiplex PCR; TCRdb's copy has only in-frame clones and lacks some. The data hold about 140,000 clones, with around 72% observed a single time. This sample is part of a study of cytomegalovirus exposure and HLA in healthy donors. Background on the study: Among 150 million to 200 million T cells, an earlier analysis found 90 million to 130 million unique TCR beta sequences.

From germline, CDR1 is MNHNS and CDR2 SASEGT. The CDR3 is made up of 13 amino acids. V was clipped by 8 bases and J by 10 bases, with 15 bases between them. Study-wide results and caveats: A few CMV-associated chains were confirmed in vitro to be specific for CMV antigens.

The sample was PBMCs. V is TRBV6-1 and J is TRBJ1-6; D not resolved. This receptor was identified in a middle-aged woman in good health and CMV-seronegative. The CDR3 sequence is CASLTTAGSPLHF. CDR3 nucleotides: TGTGCCAGCCTGACAACGGCAGGATCACCCCTCCACTTT.